This TCR beta chain appears in the sequencing data of a study of OX40 agonist ivuxolimab in advanced cancers. Study information: The study treated patients with ivuxolimab, an agonistic anti-OX40 (CD134) antibody. Ivuxolimab doses were 0.01, 0.1, 0.3, 1.5, 3 or 10 mg/kg every 2 weeks.

Patients were excluded for autoimmune disease history or systemic immunosuppression. Here immunoSEQ multiplex PCR was the method, and the copy in TCRdb shows in-frame clones only, minus some. This table has more than 45,000 clones, around nine tenths appearing once. The CDR3 is made up of 10 amino acids. The chain joins TRBV21-1 to TRBJ1-1; the table assigns TRBD1, which was not confirmed against the DNA. TRBV21-1 is tagged as a pseudogene. Sequenced material: CD4+ or CD8+ T cells sorted from blood, taken in a trial of the OX40 agonist ivuxolimab. This clonotype originated in an adult with an advanced solid tumor such as melanoma, head and neck, liver or kidney cancer. In nucleotides, the CDR3 is TGTGCCAGCAGCGACAGGGGAGCTTTCTTT. Amino acids: CASSDRGAFF.